The source of this TCR beta chain is a study of identical twins. Findings of the study overall: Twins shared beta out-of-frame sequences in excess, but this excess was weaker.

V lost 5 bases and J lost 9; bases outside the gene matches: 14. The CDR3 extends over 16 amino acids. cDNA carried unique molecular identifiers, and a universal primer site was added by template switching. TCRdb ran MiXCR on the 5' RACE reads and lists one entry per CDR3 protein. This repertoire shows 520,000 or so distinct CDR3 sequences, roughly a fifth found once; its top ten account for 0.75% to 0.95%. To note about this clonotype: The antigen is unknown.

The sample also formed part of further work on T cells expressing NK-cell markers.

The chain is built from TRBV12-3 or TRBV12-4 and TRBJ2-2; TRBD2 aligns across 8 bases. The TCR originated in a woman aged 18 to 35 in good health. The sequenced material came from CD4+ T cells sorted from blood. In DNA, the CDR3 is TGTGCCAGCAGTCCCGGGAGGGAGGGGTCCGCCCGGGAGCTGTTTTTT. Translation gives CASSPGREGSARELFF.